A selection of T cell receptor beta chains follows, all from one sample in a study of blood T cell repertoires in COVID-19. TCRdb keeps only in-frame clones here, not all; method: immunoSEQ multiplex PCR. The repertoire holds 230,000 or so clones, with about 90% as singletons. Sequenced sample: peripheral blood. The receptors here all came from a man aged 35 to 55 with active or convalescent COVID-19. Each CDR3 is given with its conserved first and last residue. A D gene is named only where the DNA matches it firmly. Clone size is shown for a subset of rows, as once, few, many or a class of expanded clone.

j_call v_call clone_size d_call cdr3_aa cdr3_nt
TRBJ1-5 TRBV5-6 . TRBD1 CASSGGQDQPQHF TGTGCCAGCAGCGGGGGACAGGATCAGCCCCAGCATTTT
TRBJ2-6 TRBV5-6 . . CASSLVSSGANVLTF TGTGCCAGCAGCTTGGTCTCCTCTGGGGCCAACGTCCTGACTTTC
TRBJ1-1 TRBV5-1 few . CASSLAANMNTEAFF TGCGCCAGCAGCTTGGCTGCAAACATGAACACTGAAGCTTTCTTT
TRBJ1-2 TRBV19 . TRBD1 CASSIETGGSYGYTF TGTGCCAGTAGTATAGAGACAGGGGGAAGCTATGGCTACACCTTC
TRBJ1-5 TRBV24-1 once . CATPGGVEAHSNQPQHF TGTGCCACCCCTGGAGGGGTCGAGGCCCATAGCAATCAGCCCCAGCATTTT
TRBJ2-2 TRBV11-3 . TRBD1 CASSFGDRGRVDTGELFF TGTGCCAGCAGCTTCGGGGACAGGGGGCGCGTGGACACCGGGGAGCTGTTTTTT
TRBJ1-2 TRBV28 . . CACREAATNGYTF TGTGCCTGCCGGGAAGCGGCCACAAACGGCTACACCTTC
TRBJ2-1 TRBV24-1 . TRBD2 CATSVTLGSGGRNNEQFF TGTGCCACCAGCGTGACCTTGGGTAGCGGGGGGCGAAACAATGAGCAGTTCTTC
TRBJ1-5 TRBV20-1 . . CSASHGQPQHF TGCAGTGCGTCCCACGGGCAGCCCCAGCATTTT
TRBJ1-2 TRBV19 . TRBD1 CASSMGQGVNYGYTF TGTGCCAGTAGTATGGGACAGGGGGTTAACTATGGCTACACCTTC
TRBJ1-1 TRBV24-1 . . CATSDPYRNTEAFF TGTGCCACCAGTGACCCTTACAGAAACACTGAAGCTTTCTTT
TRBJ2-7 TRBV7-9 . TRBD2 CASSSEAGPYEQYF TGTGCCAGCAGCTCCGAAGCGGGACCTTACGAGCAGTACTTC
TRBJ2-7 TRBV15 . TRBD2 CATSGTSGTYEQYF TGTGCCACCAGCGGGACTAGCGGGACCTACGAGCAGTACTTC
TRBJ1-3 TRBV10-2 . . CASSDLAGGFSGNTIYF TGCGCCAGCAGCGATCTCGCTGGCGGCTTCTCTGGAAACACCATATATTTT
TRBJ1-2 TRBV7-6 . . CASSPRLALNNYGYTF TGTGCCAGCAGCCCACGTCTAGCACTCAATAACTATGGCTACACCTTC
TRBJ2-3 TRBV5-6 . . CASSWGRDNTDTQYF TGTGCCAGCAGCTGGGGGAGGGACAACACAGATACGCAGTATTTT
TRBJ1-1 TRBV7-9 . . CASSQVGLRAEAFF TGTGCCAGCAGCCAGGTGGGGTTGAGGGCTGAAGCTTTCTTT
TRBJ2-5 TRBV27 once TRBD1 CASSRLLTGGETQYF TGTGCCAGCAGCCGCCTCCTTACAGGGGGGGAGACCCAGTACTTC
TRBJ2-7 TRBV6-2/TRBV6-3 . TRBD1 CASSAETGGYEQYF TGTGCCAGCAGTGCCGAGACAGGGGGGTACGAGCAGTACTTC
TRBJ1-1 TRBV27 . . CASSLYPQGLRNTEAFF TGTGCCAGCAGTTTGTACCCTCAGGGGTTAAGGAACACTGAAGCTTTCTTT
TRBJ1-4 TRBV5-1 few TRBD1 CASSPGQAGEKLFF TGCGCCAGCAGCCCCGGACAGGCGGGGGAAAAACTGTTTTTT
TRBJ1-3 TRBV9 . . CASSVTRGSGNTIYF TGTGCCAGCAGCGTGACCAGGGGCTCTGGAAACACCATATATTTT
TRBJ2-1 TRBV28 . TRBD2 CASSSFSGAGYNEQFF TGTGCCAGCAGTTCCTTTAGCGGGGCGGGGTACAATGAGCAGTTCTTC
TRBJ2-5 TRBV9 . TRBD2 CASSVASGRLETQYF TGTGCCAGCAGCGTAGCTAGCGGGAGGTTGGAGACCCAGTACTTC
TRBJ2-1 TRBV5-4 . TRBD2 CASSFGTSGGTEQFF TGTGCCAGCAGCTTCGGGACTAGCGGGGGGACTGAGCAGTTCTTC
TRBJ2-3 TRBV2 few . CASSDYAGDTQYF TGTGCCAGCAGCGACTACGCCGGAGATACGCAGTATTTT
TRBJ2-2 TRBV27 . . CASNFWDTYSTGELFF TGTGCCAGCAACTTTTGGGACACCTACTCCACCGGGGAGCTGTTTTTT
TRBJ1-1 TRBV9 . . CASSVQGYTEAFF TGTGCCAGCAGCGTACAGGGGTACACTGAAGCTTTCTTT
TRBJ1-1 TRBV5-6 once . CASSFLDTEAFF TGTGCCAGCAGCTTCTTAGACACTGAAGCTTTCTTT
TRBJ2-2 TRBV27 . . CASSPYTGELFF TGTGCCAGCAGTCCATACACCGGGGAGCTGTTTTTT
TRBJ2-7 TRBV7-8 once TRBD2 CASSSRGRTSGRAGEQYF TGTGCCAGCAGCTCTAGGGGACGGACTAGCGGGAGGGCGGGCGAGCAGTACTTC
TRBJ2-5 TRBV5-1 . TRBD1 CASSLADRGRETQYF TGCGCCAGCAGCTTGGCGGACAGGGGTAGGGAGACCCAGTACTTC
TRBJ1-1 TRBV7-8 . TRBD1 CASSFDRDRTTEAFF TGTGCCAGCAGCTTTGACAGGGACCGAACAACTGAAGCTTTCTTT
TRBJ1-5 TRBV7-2 . . CASSLDGNQPQHF TGTGCCAGCAGCTTAGACGGGAATCAGCCCCAGCATTTT
TRBJ2-2 TRBV9 . . CASSDLADTGELFF TGTGCCAGCAGCGATTTAGCAGACACCGGGGAGCTGTTTTTT
TRBJ1-1 TRBV7-3 . . CASSKGGLNTEAFF TGTGCCAGCAGCAAAGGGGGTCTGAACACTGAAGCTTTCTTT
TRBJ1-2 TRBV6-5 . TRBD1 CASSLTGGAYGYTF TGTGCCAGCAGTTTGACAGGGGGCGCCTATGGCTACACCTTC
TRBJ2-3 TRBV28 . TRBD2 CASSLYGDSGADTQYF TGTGCCAGCAGTTTATATGGAGATAGCGGGGCAGATACGCAGTATTTT
TRBJ1-5 TRBV19 . TRBD1 CASSPQGTVSNQPQHF TGTGCCAGTAGTCCTCAAGGGACAGTTAGCAATCAGCCCCAGCATTTT
TRBJ2-7 TRBV19 . . CASSIGPPGGEQYF TGTGCCAGTAGTATAGGGCCACCCGGAGGCGAGCAGTACTTC
TRBJ1-5 TRBV6-1 . . CASSEGTTYNQPQHF TGTGCCAGCAGTGAAGGTACCACCTACAATCAGCCCCAGCATTTT
TRBJ2-6 TRBV7-3 . . CASKRDTGSGANVLTF TGTGCCAGCAAGCGGGACACCGGCTCTGGGGCCAACGTCCTGACTTTC
TRBJ2-2 TRBV5-1 . . CASSQDPGRGWNTGELFF TGCGCCAGCAGCCAAGATCCAGGGCGTGGATGGAACACCGGGGAGCTGTTTTTT
TRBJ1-1 TRBV5-6 . . CASSFSIRDTEAFF TGTGCCAGCAGCTTTTCGATAAGAGACACTGAAGCTTTCTTT
TRBJ1-5 TRBV29-1 . . CSVDYGGYQHF TGCAGCGTTGATTATGGCGGGTACCAGCATTTT
TRBJ2-1 TRBV19 . . CASKAMGQGSYNEQFF TGTGCCAGTAAGGCTATGGGGCAGGGATCCTACAATGAGCAGTTCTTC
TRBJ1-2 TRBV28 . . CASSLGGAPYGYTF TGTGCCAGCAGTTTAGGCGGAGCGCCCTATGGCTACACCTTC